A selection of T cell receptor beta chains follows, all from one sample in a study of CD8 T cells in Susac syndrome. TCRdb recomputed calls from the immunoSEQ multiplex PCR reads with MiXCR, one row per CDR3 protein. The data show fewer than 250,000 distinct CDR3 sequences, with 80% to 95% seen just once and around 0.13% held by the top ten. Sequencing was done on a sample of CD8+ T cells from PBMCs. These receptors were taken from a human donor with multiple sclerosis. The CDR3 runs from the conserved cysteine through the conserved F or W. Fields, in order: V gene, J gene, clone size, D gene, CDR3 protein, CDR3 DNA. A D gene is named only where the DNA matches it firmly. Not every row has a clone size; where given, it reads once, few, many or a size class.

TRBV15	TRBJ1-3	-	-	CATSRKDGRNTIYF	TGTGCCACCAGCAGGAAAGACGGACGAAACACCATATATTTT
TRBV19	TRBJ1-5	-	-	CASTMGRSGSQPQHF	TGTGCCAGTACCATGGGCCGGTCGGGGTCCCAGCCCCAGCATTTT
TRBV5-4	TRBJ1-5	once	TRBD1	CASSPDRGLPQHF	TGTGCCAGCAGCCCTGACAGGGGTTTGCCCCAGCATTTT
TRBV28	TRBJ2-7	-	-	CASRSLSEQYF	TGTGCCAGCAGATCCCTTTCCGAGCAGTACTTC
TRBV5-8	TRBJ2-2	-	-	CASSLLVREGFRDGELFF	TGTGCCAGCAGCTTGTTAGTCAGGGAAGGTTTTCGCGACGGGGAGCTGTTTTTT
TRBV5-4	TRBJ1-2	-	-	CASSHPGGGPNYGYTF	TGTGCCAGCAGCCATCCCGGCGGGGGGCCTAACTATGGCTACACCTTC
TRBV9	TRBJ2-3	-	-	CASSEADTQYF	TGTGCCAGCAGCGAGGCTGATACGCAGTATTTT
TRBV5-4	TRBJ2-7	once	TRBD2	CASSPALAGASEYEQYF	TGTGCCAGCAGCCCGGCGCTAGCGGGAGCCTCCGAATACGAGCAGTACTTC
TRBV7-9	TRBJ2-3	-	-	CASSFMGDTQYF	TGTGCCAGCAGCTTCATGGGGGATACGCAGTATTTT
TRBV13	TRBJ1-4	-	TRBD1	CASSSTGAAVGKLFF	TGTGCCAGCAGCTCAACAGGGGCGGCTGTCGGAAAACTGTTTTTT
TRBV5-4	TRBJ2-7	-	TRBD1	CASSDGTAQHEQYF	TGTGCCAGCAGCGATGGGACAGCCCAGCACGAGCAGTACTTC
TRBV10-3	TRBJ1-1	-	-	CAIRTENTEAFF	TGTGCCATCAGGACAGAGAACACTGAAGCTTTCTTT
TRBV12-3/TRBV12-4	TRBJ2-1	-	-	CASSPPNERYYEQFF	TGTGCCAGCAGCCCGCCGAACGAGCGGTACTATGAGCAGTTCTTC
TRBV9	TRBJ2-1	-	-	CASSALGDGNEQFF	TGTGCCAGCAGCGCCCTAGGAGACGGCAATGAGCAGTTCTTC
TRBV10-3	TRBJ2-7	-	-	CAISITETEQYF	TGTGCCATCAGCATAACCGAGACGGAGCAGTACTTC
TRBV27	TRBJ2-5	-	-	CARKNWYF	TGTGCCAGGAAGAATTGGTACTTC
TRBV11-2	TRBJ2-2	-	-	CASSDHRVSNTGELFF	TGTGCCAGCAGCGACCACAGGGTGTCGAACACCGGGGAGCTGTTTTTT
TRBV7-8	TRBJ1-2	-	-	CASSLIVGDYGYTF	TGTGCCAGCAGCTTGATCGTGGGGGACTATGGCTACACCTTC
TRBV30	TRBJ1-2	-	-	CAWSGTAYGYTF	TGTGCCTGGAGTGGGACAGCTTATGGCTACACCTTC
TRBV11-3	TRBJ2-7	-	TRBD1	CASSSRPGQGWVEQYF	TGTGCCAGCAGCTCGCGACCGGGACAGGGATGGGTAGAGCAGTACTTC
TRBV9	TRBJ1-1	-	TRBD1	CASSRTGGRAEAFF	TGTGCCAGCAGCAGGACAGGGGGTAGGGCTGAAGCTTTCTTT
TRBV7-9	TRBJ2-3	-	-	CASSLGRGGTDTQYF	TGTGCCAGCAGCTTAGGTAGGGGAGGCACAGATACGCAGTATTTT
TRBV19	TRBJ1-1	-	TRBD1	CASSAEGATEAFF	TGTGCCAGTAGTGCGGAGGGGGCCACTGAAGCTTTCTTT